One and the same sample provided the 19 T cell receptor beta chains below, sequenced in a study of blood T cell repertoires in COVID-19. This table comes from immunoSEQ multiplex PCR, and its TCRdb copy is limited to in-frame clones, with some not included. This table has around 100,000 clones, roughly 84% appearing once. The material sequenced was peripheral blood. The receptors were sampled from a woman between 35 and 50 years old with acute or convalescent COVID-19.

A few counts support this clone. The chain has TRBV25-1 and TRBJ1-1; D uncertain. V dropped 5 bases and J dropped 7 bases, with 11 bases sitting between them. Germline CDR1 reads MGHDK; CDR2 reads SYGVNS. The CDR3 is 12 amino acids. For the CDR3, the DNA is TGTGCCAGCAGTCTTGGCAGGCTTGAAGCTTTCTTT. Translated, it gives CASSLGRLEAFF.

This chain uses TRBV27 with TRBJ1-1, with 7 positions matching TRBD1. Trimming removed 6 bases from V and 4 bases from J; junction bases left unmatched: 2. The CDR3 length is 12 residues. Germline V gene lookup returns CDR1 MNHEY and CDR2 SMNVEV (reference sequence). DNA for the CDR3: TGTGCCAGCAGGCACAGGGGCACTGAAGCTTTCTTT. Translating it yields CASRHRGTEAFF.

V usage is TRBV11-3 and J usage is TRBJ2-3, with D maybe TRBD2 (7 bases). V dropped 5 bases and J dropped 8 bases, with 11 bases sitting between them. The CDR3 consists of 12 residues. CDR1 and CDR2 from the germline V gene are SGHNT and YENEEA. The CDR3 is CASSPGEGTQYF. The CDR3 region has the DNA TGTGCCAGCAGCCCAGGGGAGGGTACGCAGTATTTT.

This clone was seen a handful of times. This rearrangement joins TRBV2 to TRBJ1-1; D is possibly TRBD1 (5 bases). In germline, CDR1 is SNHLY, CDR2 FYNNEI. With 6 bases removed from V and 3 bases from J, the gap between germline ends came to 11 bases. CDR3 length equals 13 residues. The CDR3 protein is CASRVQVDTEAFF. Written as DNA, the CDR3 is TGTGCCAGCAGGGTACAGGTTGACACTGAAGCTTTCTTT.

The genes are TRBV19 and TRBJ2-2; tentatively, D is TRBD1 (6 bases). V was clipped by 6 bases and J by 0 bases, with 11 bases between them. CDR3 length: 15 amino acids. CDR1 and CDR2 (germline): LNHDA, SQIVND (reference sequence). CDR3 DNA sequence: TGTGCCAGTAGGCCTACAGGGTCGAACACCGGGGAGCTGTTTTTT. This encodes CASRPTGSNTGELFF. Combining the CDR3 with reference TRBV19 and TRBJ2-2 gives the whole variable domain DGGITQSPKYLFRKEGQNVTLSCEQNLNHDAMYWYRQDPGQGLRLIYYSQIVNDFQKGDIAEGYSVSREKKESFPLTVTSAQKNPTAFYLCASRPTGSNTGELFFGEGSRLTVL.

The chain has TRBV5-4 and TRBJ2-1; TRBD2 aligns across 14 bases. The V segment lost 4 bases and the J segment 5 bases; nucleotides outside the gene matches: 11. Germline V gene data show CDR1 as SGHNT and CDR2 as YYREEE (reference sequence). This CDR3 is built from 18 residues. The CDR3 loop is CASSPGLAGARFDNEQFF. In DNA form, the CDR3 reads TGTGCCAGCAGCCCGGGACTAGCGGGGGCCCGCTTCGACAATGAGCAGTTCTTC. Drawing the rest from reference TRBV5-4 and TRBJ2-1, the complete variable domain is ETGVTQSPTHLIKTRGQQVTLRCSSQSGHNTVSWYQQALGQGPQFIFQYYREEENGRGNFPPRFSGLQFPNYSSELNVNALELDDSALYLCASSPGLAGARFDNEQFFGPGTRLTVL.

J is TRBJ1-5 and V is TRBV19; D remains ambiguous. The CDR3 totals 12 residues. Trimming removed 5 bases at V and 3 bases at J, with 5 bases between. Germline CDR1 is LNHDA and CDR2 is SQIVND (reference sequence). The CDR3 bases are TGTGCCAGTAGTTTTCACAATCAGCCCCAGCATTTT. Translation gives CASSFHNQPQHF. The whole variable domain, remainder taken from reference TRBV19 and TRBJ1-5, is DGGITQSPKYLFRKEGQNVTLSCEQNLNHDAMYWYRQDPGQGLRLIYYSQIVNDFQKGDIAEGYSVSREKKESFPLTVTSAQKNPTAFYLCASSFHNQPQHFGDGTRLSIL.

The V and J genes are TRBV9 and TRBJ2-3; possible D gene TRBD2, 5 bases. The CDR3 is 13 amino acids. V lost 0 bases to trimming and J lost 5 bases, with 7 bases between them. Per the germline V gene, CDR1 is SGDLS and CDR2 is YYNGEE. The DNA for the CDR3 is TGTGCCAGCAGCGTAGCTCGGGGAGATACGCAGTATTTT. Protein product: CASSVARGDTQYF. The full variable domain, its missing parts supplied by reference TRBV9 and TRBJ2-3, is DSGVTQTPKHLITATGQRVTLRCSPRSGDLSVYWYQQSLDQGLQFLIQYYNGEERAKGNILERFSAQQFPDLHSELNLSSLELGDSALYFCASSVARGDTQYFGPGTRLTVL.

The V call is TRBV29-1, the J call TRBJ2-3; 9 bases are shared with TRBD1. Germline CDR1 reads SQVTM; CDR2 reads ANQGSEA. The length of the CDR3 is 15 residues. J gave up 1 base and V 5 bases, and 7 bases lay outside the gene matches. The CDR3 reads CSVTPGQGRTDTQYF. The CDR3, as DNA: TGCAGCGTTACCCCGGGACAGGGTCGCACAGATACGCAGTATTTT.

This clone appeared a few times. J is TRBJ1-1 and V is TRBV5-1; D remains unclear. Trimming shortened V by 1 base and J by 4 bases, and 11 bases separated the two germline ends. CDR3 length equals 14 residues. From germline, CDR1 is SGHRS and CDR2 YFSETQ. The CDR3 DNA reads as TGCGCCAGCAGCTTGAGGGAAGGGAGCACTGAAGCTTTCTTT. This gives the protein CASSLREGSTEAFF.

V usage is TRBV18 and J usage is TRBJ2-1; TRBD1 matches at 7 bases. Trimming removed 0 bases from V and 7 bases from J; junction bases left unmatched: 9. The CDR3 has 16 amino acids. Germline V gene lookup returns CDR1 KGHSH and CDR2 LQKENI. CDR3 bases: TGTGCCAGCTCACCACCGCGGAGACAGGGCGGGAATGAGCAGTTCTTC. Encoded protein: CASSPPRRQGGNEQFF.

This clone was recorded a few times. The chain couples TRBV6-1 to TRBJ2-6; D unclear. The CDR3 covers 14 residues. Trimming removed 3 bases from V and 0 bases from J, with 3 bases in between. Germline V gives CDR1 MNHNS, CDR2 SASEGT. CDR3 sequence: CASSESSGANVLTF. CDR3 bases: TGTGCCAGCAGTGAGAGCTCTGGGGCCAACGTCCTGACTTTC.

The chain employs TRBV2 and TRBJ2-2; 8 bases align to TRBD1. There are 16 residues in the CDR3. The germline gives CDR1 SNHLY, CDR2 FYNNEI. V gave up 4 bases and J gave up 0 bases; unmatched junction bases: 4. Here the CDR3 DNA reads TGTGCCAGCAGTGGACAGGGGTCCACGAACACCGGGGAGCTGTTTTTT. Translated, it gives CASSGQGSTNTGELFF.

DNA of the CDR3: TGTGCCAGCAGGCCCGACAGGGCTTATAATTCACCCCTCCACTTT. This gives the protein CASRPDRAYNSPLHF. This chain links TRBV7-9 with TRBJ1-6; 7 bases line up with TRBD1. The V segment lost 6 bases and the J segment 4 bases; nucleotides outside the gene matches: 6. Germline lookup yields CDR1 SEHNR and CDR2 FQNEAQ (reference sequence). The CDR3 has 15 residues.

The chain couples TRBV6-2 or TRBV6-3 to TRBJ1-2; tentative D call: TRBD1 (6 bases). V was trimmed by 5 bases and J by 1 base, leaving 11 bases between them. Germline loops: CDR1 MNHEY, CDR2 SVGEGT. The CDR3 covers 14 residues. CDR3 sequence reads: CASSHRDYNYGYTF. The CDR3 nucleotides are TGTGCCAGCAGTCACAGGGATTATAACTATGGCTACACCTTC.

The V call is TRBV6-5, the J call TRBJ1-5; the D is unclear. Germline CDR1 reads MNHEY; CDR2 reads SVGAGI. V lost 6 bases and J 3 bases, leaving 12 bases between the germline ends. The CDR3 spans 14 residues. CDR3 sequence: CASSAGSINQPQHF. CDR3 coding DNA: TGTGCCAGCAGCGCGGGGTCGATCAATCAGCCCCAGCATTTT.

The sample holds one count of this clone. The rearrangement joins TRBV27 to TRBJ1-1, with D possibly matching TRBD1 (5 bases). In germline, CDR1 is MNHEY, CDR2 SMNVEV (reference sequence). The germline V and J ends were trimmed by 0 bases and 3 bases, with 17 bases remaining between them. The length of the CDR3 is 17 residues. CDR3 protein: CASSLSMPGRGYTEAFF. CDR3 DNA sequence: TGTGCCAGCAGTTTATCAATGCCAGGGCGTGGGTACACTGAAGCTTTCTTT.

V and J are TRBV12-3 or TRBV12-4 and TRBJ1-4; D possibly corresponds to TRBD1 (5 bases). V was pared by 7 bases and J by 12 bases, with 15 bases between. The CDR3 length is 12 residues. The CDR3 protein is CASTLKGYQLFF. As DNA, the CDR3 is TGTGCCAGCACTCTAAAGGGGTACCAACTGTTTTTT.

This clone was counted between two and nine times. V gene TRBV10-2 combines with J gene TRBJ2-1; tentatively, D is TRBD1 (6 bases). Trimming removed 3 bases at V and 2 bases at J, with 11 bases between. This CDR3 spans 15 amino acids. Looked up from germline, CDR1 is WSHSY and CDR2 is SAAADI. CDR3 sequence: CASSDQGFPYNEQFF. The DNA for the CDR3 is TGCGCCAGCAGTGATCAGGGGTTCCCCTACAATGAGCAGTTCTTC.